What follows is one TCR beta chain and its context. Per the original data handling: Researchers report that nucleated cell counts were estimated from reference gene primer amplification. Clones were sequenced by immunoSEQ multiplex PCR, and TCRdb holds only the in-frame ones, with some missing. For V, J and clone size, that table is used; D and trimming come from the DNA. The sample yields under 70,000 clones, approximately 88% seen once. The data originate from a study of blood T cell repertoires in COVID-19. At the level of the study: Sources were T cells, B-cell-depleted T cells, or PBMCs; the material itself was cDNA or gDNA.

Germline values: CDR1 MNHEY, CDR2 SVGAGI. V was cut by 0 bases and J by 0 bases, with 9 bases left in between. The CDR3 totals 16 residues. The source material was peripheral blood. The V gene is TRBV6-5, the J gene TRBJ1-3; D is possibly TRBD1 (5 bases). This sequence was found in a woman in her sixties or seventies with acute or convalescent COVID-19. The CDR3 is CASSYSRTFSGNTIYF. The CDR3 coding sequence is TGTGCCAGCAGTTACTCGAGGACATTCTCTGGAAACACCATATATTTT.